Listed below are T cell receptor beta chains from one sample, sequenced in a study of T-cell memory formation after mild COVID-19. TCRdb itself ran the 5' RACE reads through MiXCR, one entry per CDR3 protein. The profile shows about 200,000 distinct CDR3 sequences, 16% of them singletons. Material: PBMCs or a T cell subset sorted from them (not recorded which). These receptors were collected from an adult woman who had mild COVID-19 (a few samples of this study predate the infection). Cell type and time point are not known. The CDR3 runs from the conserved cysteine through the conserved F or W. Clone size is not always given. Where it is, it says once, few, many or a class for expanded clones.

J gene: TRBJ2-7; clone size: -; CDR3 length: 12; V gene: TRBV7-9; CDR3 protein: CASSPTGSEQYF
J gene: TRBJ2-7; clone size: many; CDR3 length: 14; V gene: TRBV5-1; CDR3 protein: CASSSTGTKYEQYF
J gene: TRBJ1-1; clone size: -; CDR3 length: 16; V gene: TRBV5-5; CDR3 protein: CASSPPGGTMNTEAFF
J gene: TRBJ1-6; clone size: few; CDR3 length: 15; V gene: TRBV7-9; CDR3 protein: CASSLAGQGHSPLHF
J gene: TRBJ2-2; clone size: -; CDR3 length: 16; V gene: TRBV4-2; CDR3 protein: CASRTSGGGNTGELFF
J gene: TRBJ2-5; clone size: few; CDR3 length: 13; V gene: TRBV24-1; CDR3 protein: CATSDQGGETQYF
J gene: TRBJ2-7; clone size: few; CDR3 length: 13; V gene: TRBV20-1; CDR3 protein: CSASDRVSYEQYF
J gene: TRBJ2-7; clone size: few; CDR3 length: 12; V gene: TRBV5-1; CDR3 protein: CASSLVTHEQYF
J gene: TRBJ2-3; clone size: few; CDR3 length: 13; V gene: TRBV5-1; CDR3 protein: CASNRGRDDTQYF
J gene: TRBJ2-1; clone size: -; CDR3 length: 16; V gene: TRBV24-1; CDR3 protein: CATSDSQADSYNEQFF
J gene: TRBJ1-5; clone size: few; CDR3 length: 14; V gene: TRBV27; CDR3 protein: CASSLGNSNQPQHF
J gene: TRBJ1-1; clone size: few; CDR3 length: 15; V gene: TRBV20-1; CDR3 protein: CSATTPGQKNTEAFF
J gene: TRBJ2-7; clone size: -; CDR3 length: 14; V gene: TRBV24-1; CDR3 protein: CATSDPGLDGKQYF
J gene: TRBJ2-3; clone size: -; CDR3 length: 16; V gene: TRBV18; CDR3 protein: CASSPTTGTFTDTQYF
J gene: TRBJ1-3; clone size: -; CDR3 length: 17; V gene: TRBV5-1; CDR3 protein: CASSSGGSALSGNTIYF
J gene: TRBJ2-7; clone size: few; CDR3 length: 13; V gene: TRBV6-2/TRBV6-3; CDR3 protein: CASSYAASYEQYF